This passage covers 13 T cell receptor beta chains from one sample sequenced in a study of blood T cell repertoires in COVID-19. Produced via immunoSEQ multiplex PCR; TCRdb's table is partial and in-frame only. The table includes 150,000 to 200,000 clones, about 81% detected once. Sequenced sample: peripheral blood. These TCRs come from a woman in her sixties or seventies with COVID-19, enrolled during active disease.

This chain links TRBV19 with TRBJ1-5; no firm D call. The V and J ends lost 4 bases and 2 bases respectively, with 12 bases between them. The length of the CDR3 is 15 residues. CDR1 is LNHDA, CDR2 SQIVND, per germline (reference sequence). This CDR3 reads CASSSSPTGNQPQHF. The CDR3 DNA reads TGTGCCAGTAGTAGTTCCCCTACTGGCAATCAGCCCCAGCATTTT.

The rearrangement joins TRBV28 to TRBJ1-6; no definite D call. Deletions cut 5 bases from V and 3 bases from J, with 17 bases between. Germline V lookup: CDR1 MDHEN, CDR2 SYDVKM. This CDR3 comprises 17 residues. The CDR3 DNA sequence: TGTGCCAGCAGTCCAGAAATCTCCGGGAGCTATAATTCACCCCTCCACTTT. As protein: CASSPEISGSYNSPLHF.

V gene TRBV7-2 combines with J gene TRBJ1-3, with D hard to call. The CDR3 extends over 15 amino acids. V lost 3 bases and J lost 3, with 12 bases in between. The V gene's germline CDR1 is SGHTA and CDR2 FQGNSA. The chain's CDR3 is CASSLAGPGGNTIYF. The CDR3 bases are TGTGCCAGCAGCTTGGCGGGCCCCGGTGGAAACACCATATATTTT.

J is TRBJ2-2 and V is TRBV25-1, with 7 bases lining up with TRBD2. Germline CDR1 is MGHDK and CDR2 is SYGVNS. V dropped 3 bases and J dropped 5; count of bases not matched to a gene: 12. This CDR3 has 17 amino acids. The CDR3 sequence: CASSDKLGRRGTGELFF. The CDR3 DNA reads TGTGCCAGCAGTGACAAGCTGGGCCGGCGGGGGACCGGGGAGCTGTTTTTT.

This sequence joins TRBV5-1 and TRBJ2-1; TRBD2 is a possible D gene (7 bases). The CDR3 spans 16 residues. V dropped 7 bases and J dropped 5 bases, with 22 bases sitting between them. CDR1 is SGHRS, CDR2 YFSETQ, per germline. Here the CDR3 reads CASHEGGGGNDNEQFF. The DNA of the CDR3 is TGCGCCAGCCACGAGGGGGGCGGGGGAAACGACAATGAGCAGTTCTTC.

The chain joins TRBV5-1 to TRBJ1-3; D uncertain. The CDR3 covers 15 residues. Germline CDR1 SGHRS, CDR2 YFSETQ. V lost 0 bases and J 2 bases, leaving 9 bases between the germline ends. The CDR3 sequence: CASSLGPGAGNTIYF. The CDR3 nucleotides read TGCGCCAGCAGCTTGGGCCCCGGGGCTGGAAACACCATATATTTT.

V and J are TRBV10-3 and TRBJ1-2, with 7 bases fitting TRBD1. The CDR3 extends over 15 amino acids. Germline V gene lookup returns CDR1 ENHRY and CDR2 SYGVKD. Germline trimming cut 0 bases from V and 7 bases from J; bases unmatched to any gene: 8. The CDR3 region has the DNA TGTGCCATCAGTGAGTCGGGAACAGGGGTATCTGGCTACACCTTC. Its translation: CAISESGTGVSGYTF.

This CDR3 is CASSQLGRVETQYF. CDR3 DNA: TGTGCCAGCAGCCAATTAGGGAGGGTAGAGACCCAGTACTTC. The chain uses TRBV4-2 and TRBJ2-5; 7 nucleotides align to TRBD2. The V segment lost 2 bases and the J segment 4 bases; nucleotides outside the gene matches: 4. The CDR3 sequence is 14 residues long. The V gene's germline CDR1 is LGHNA and CDR2 YNFKEQ.

This chain joins TRBV9 and TRBJ1-1, with D hard to call. Trimming removed 4 bases at V and 8 bases at J, with 12 bases between. Germline-derived CDR1 and CDR2 are SGDLS and YYNGEE. The CDR3 runs 12 residues. CDR3 sequence: CASSPVGEEAFF. CDR3 in DNA: TGTGCCAGCAGCCCGGTGGGAGAGGAAGCTTTCTTT.

This chain's CDR3 is CASSLDAVGVLYEQYF. DNA for the CDR3: TGTGCCAGCAGCTTAGATGCGGTGGGAGTACTTTACGAGCAGTACTTC. The chain recombines TRBV11-2 with TRBJ2-7, with TRBD2 as a possible D gene (5 bases). The ends were cut back, 0 bases at V and 4 bases at J, with 16 bases in the middle. Germline-derived CDR1 and CDR2 are SGHAT and FQNNGV. The CDR3 runs 16 residues.

This chain connects TRBV19 to TRBJ1-1, with TRBD1 as a possible D gene (6 bases). V was clipped by 3 bases and J by 3 bases, with 11 bases between them. CDR1 is LNHDA, CDR2 SQIVND, per germline (reference sequence). The CDR3 extends over 14 amino acids. This CDR3 is CASSITGWDTEAFF. In DNA form, the CDR3 reads TGTGCCAGTAGTATTACAGGGTGGGACACTGAAGCTTTCTTT.

This chain links TRBV7-2 with TRBJ1-2, with unresolved D. Trimming removed 4 bases from V and 2 bases from J, with 11 bases in between. Germline CDR1 reads SGHTA; CDR2 reads FQGNSA. This CDR3 is built from 14 residues. The CDR3 nucleotides read TGTGCCAGCAGCTGGGCATCGGGGAACTATGGCTACACCTTC. Encoded protein: CASSWASGNYGYTF.

This chain joins TRBV11-2 and TRBJ1-4; weak D call: TRBD1 (5 bases). The germline V gene has CDR1 SGHAT and CDR2 FQNNGV. The CDR3 has 14 amino acids. Trimming took 3 bases from V and 7 from J, leaving 12 bases between them. The CDR3 DNA reads as TGTGCCAGCAGCTTCGGCAGGGTGGGTGAAAAACTGTTTTTT. Amino acids: CASSFGRVGEKLFF.